This TCR beta chain was profiled in a study of blood T cell repertoires in COVID-19 (TCRdb year 2020). For the study in its entirety: Collaborator samples came from the United States, Italy and Spain and covered acute and convalescent phases of COVID-19. A freely available public database, intended as a resource for researchers studying the immune response to SARS-CoV-2, is where the repertoires were released. Samples were obtained from the ongoing ImmuneRACE study (first 160 participants) and from about 1,300 subjects provided by 6 global collaborators. Nearly every sample came with metadata listing a de-identified subject ID, COVID-19 status, age in years and sex. HLA class I and class II types, where available, came from metadata supplied by the sample provider rather than from assay-based typing. Subjects who had been exposed to COVID-19, were actively infected with it, or had recovered from it provided the deeply sampled blood TCRbeta repertoires that made up the dataset. The material from the prospective study consisted of cDNA or gDNA derived from T cells, B-cell-depleted T cells, or PBMCs.

The immunoSEQ Assay, a bias-controlled multiplex PCR, was used to amplify TCRbeta CDR3 regions from genomic DNA. In the authors' own workflow: Nucleated cell counts per sample were estimated from amplification of reference gene primers within the assay. Sequence reads were collapsed and filtered to measure the absolute abundance of every unique TCRbeta CDR3 rearrangement. For each sample, productive Simpson clonality was calculated by taking the square root of Simpson's diversity index across productive rearrangements. TCRdb holds this immuneACCESS table with in-frame rearrangements only. Some clones are missing; in checked studies, unresolved V genes explain under half, and the rest has no known cause. V, J and clone size are those of that table, while D and trimming were read from the DNA. The table for this sample lists roughly 200,000 clones; 70% to 85% of them were counted only once. Roughly 7% of the sample goes to the ten largest clones.

Worth noting for this clone: Its target antigen remains unknown. Nothing much larger sits one base from this clone, and base qualities are not available.

Findings and caveats that apply to the study as a whole: How much clinical and demographic metadata was included differed by source and by participant, and the metadata was provided uncurated.

The germline V end is reduced by 5 bases and the J end by 6 bases; junction bases left unmatched: 5. From the cysteine up to the phenylalanine, the CDR3 has a length of 13 residues. Only CDR3 DNA remains: 39 bases, in frame from the first base. Reading the germline V gene (reference sequence) gives CDR1 SEHNR and CDR2 FQNEAQ. At one collaborating source in Seattle, patients were enrolled during active infection and were followed longitudinally through the course of disease. Whole blood was collected in K2EDTA tubes by collaborating institutions according to the institutions' own protocols. Collaborator samples were shipped for TCRbeta analysis as frozen whole blood, isolated PBMCs, or DNA extracted from either sample type.

The sequence was obtained from a woman of 80 years or more with COVID-19, enrolled during active disease. Rearrangement joined TRBV7-9 to TRBJ2-5, and 8 bases in between align with TRBD2. The sequencing input was peripheral blood. CDR3 protein: CASSNLAGQTQYF. The DNA sequence is as follows: TGTGCCAGCAGCAACCTAGCGGGTCAGACCCAGTACTTC.